This T cell receptor (beta chain) was sequenced during a study of OX40 agonist ivuxolimab in advanced cancers. Across the whole study: Participants averaged approximately 65 years of age (range roughly 23 to 85) and were 82.7% male.

TCRdb keeps only in-frame clones here, not all; method: immunoSEQ multiplex PCR. Counted here are 65,000 to 70,000 clones, 85% to 90% occurring once; the ten biggest clones make up about 6%. This CDR3 spans 15 amino acids. Germline-derived CDR1 and CDR2 are MDHEN and SYDVKM. The V call is TRBV28, the J call TRBJ2-5, with a possible D match to TRBD2 (5 bases). With the DNA end fitting TRBJ2-7 better, the J assignment may be wrong. This receptor was taken from an adult with an advanced solid tumor such as melanoma, head and neck, liver or kidney cancer. Specimen: CD4+ or CD8+ T cells sorted from blood, collected in a trial of the OX40 agonist ivuxolimab. The DNA for the CDR3 is TGTGCCAGCAGTTCCCCGGACTTTCTGGATCACGAGCAGTACTTC. Its protein is CASSSPDFLDHEQYF.